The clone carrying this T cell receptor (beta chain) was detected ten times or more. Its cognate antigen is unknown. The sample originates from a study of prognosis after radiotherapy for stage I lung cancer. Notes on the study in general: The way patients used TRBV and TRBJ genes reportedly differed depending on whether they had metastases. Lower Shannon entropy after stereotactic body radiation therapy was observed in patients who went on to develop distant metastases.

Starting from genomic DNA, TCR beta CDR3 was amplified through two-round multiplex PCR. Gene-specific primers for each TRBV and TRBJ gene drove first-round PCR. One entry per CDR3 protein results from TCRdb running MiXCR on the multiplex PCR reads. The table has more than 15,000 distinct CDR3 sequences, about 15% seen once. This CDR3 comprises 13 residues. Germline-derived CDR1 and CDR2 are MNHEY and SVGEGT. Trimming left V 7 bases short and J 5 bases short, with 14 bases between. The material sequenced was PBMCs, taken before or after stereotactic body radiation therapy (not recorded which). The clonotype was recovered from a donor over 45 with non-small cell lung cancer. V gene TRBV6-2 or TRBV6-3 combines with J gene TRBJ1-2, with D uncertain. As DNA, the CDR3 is TGTGCCAGCAAGTCGCGGCCTGATTATGGCTACACCTTC. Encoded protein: CASKSRPDYGYTF.